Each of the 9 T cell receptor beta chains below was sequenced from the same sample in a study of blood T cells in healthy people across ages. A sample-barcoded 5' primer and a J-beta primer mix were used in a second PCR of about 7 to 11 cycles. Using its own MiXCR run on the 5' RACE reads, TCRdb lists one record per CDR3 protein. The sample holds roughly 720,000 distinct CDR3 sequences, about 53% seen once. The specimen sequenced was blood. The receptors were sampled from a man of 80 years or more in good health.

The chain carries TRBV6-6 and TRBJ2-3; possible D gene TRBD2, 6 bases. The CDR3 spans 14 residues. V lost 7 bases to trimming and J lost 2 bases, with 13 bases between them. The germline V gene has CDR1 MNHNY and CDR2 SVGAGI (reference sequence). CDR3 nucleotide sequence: TGTGCCAGCACTGCGGGACCGTACACAGATACGCAGTATTTT. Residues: CASTAGPYTDTQYF.

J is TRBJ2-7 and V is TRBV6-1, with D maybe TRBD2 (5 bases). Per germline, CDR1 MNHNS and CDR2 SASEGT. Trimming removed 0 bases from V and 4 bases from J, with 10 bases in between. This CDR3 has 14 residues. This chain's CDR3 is CASSEAVTGYEQYF. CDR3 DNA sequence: TGTGCCAGCAGTGAAGCGGTGACGGGGTACGAGCAGTACTTC.

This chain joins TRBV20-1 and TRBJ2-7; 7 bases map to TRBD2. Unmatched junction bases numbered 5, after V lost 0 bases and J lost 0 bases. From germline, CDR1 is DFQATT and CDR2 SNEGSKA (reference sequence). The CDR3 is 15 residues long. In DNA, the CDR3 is TGCAGTGCTAGAGACTCCAGCGGGGCCTCCTACGAGCAGTACTTC. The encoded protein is CSARDSSGASYEQYF.

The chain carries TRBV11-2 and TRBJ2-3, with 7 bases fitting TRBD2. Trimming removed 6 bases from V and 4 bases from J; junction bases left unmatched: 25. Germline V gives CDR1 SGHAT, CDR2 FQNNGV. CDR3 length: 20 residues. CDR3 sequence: CASRVAPRRSGLEGPDTQYF. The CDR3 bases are TGTGCCAGCAGGGTTGCCCCGCGGAGGAGCGGACTAGAAGGCCCAGATACGCAGTATTTT.

The CDR3 DNA reads TGCAGTGCTAACCCGGGACAGTCCTACGAGCAGTACTTC. It translates to CSANPGQSYEQYF. This sequence joins TRBV20-1 and TRBJ2-7; 7 nucleotides align to TRBD1. CDR1 DFQATT and CDR2 SNEGSKA come from the germline V gene (reference sequence). J gave up 1 base and V 4 bases, and 4 bases lay outside the gene matches. This CDR3 is built from 13 residues.

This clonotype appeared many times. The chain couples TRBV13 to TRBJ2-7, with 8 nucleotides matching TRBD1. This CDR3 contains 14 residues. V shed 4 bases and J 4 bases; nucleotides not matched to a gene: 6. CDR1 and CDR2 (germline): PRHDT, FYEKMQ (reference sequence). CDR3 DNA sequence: TGTGCCAGCAGCTCCGACAGGGGTAGGTACGAGCAGTACTTC. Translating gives CASSSDRGRYEQYF.

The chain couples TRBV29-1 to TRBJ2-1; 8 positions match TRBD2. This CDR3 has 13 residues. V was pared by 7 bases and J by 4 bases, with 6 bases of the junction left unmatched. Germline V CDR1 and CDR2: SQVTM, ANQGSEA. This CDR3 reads CSAGTRTYNEQFF. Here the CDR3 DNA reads TGCAGCGCCGGGACTAGAACTTACAATGAGCAGTTCTTC.

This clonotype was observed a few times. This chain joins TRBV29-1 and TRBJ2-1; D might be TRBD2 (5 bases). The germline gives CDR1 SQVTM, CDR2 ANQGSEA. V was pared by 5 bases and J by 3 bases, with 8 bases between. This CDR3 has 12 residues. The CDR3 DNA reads TGCAGCGTTACAGCGGTCTACAATGAGCAGTTCTTC. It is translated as CSVTAVYNEQFF.

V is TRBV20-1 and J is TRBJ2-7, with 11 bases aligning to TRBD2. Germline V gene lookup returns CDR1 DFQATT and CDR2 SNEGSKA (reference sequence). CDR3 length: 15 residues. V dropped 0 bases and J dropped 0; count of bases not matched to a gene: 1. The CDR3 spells CSARELAGDSYEQYF. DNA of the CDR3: TGCAGTGCTAGAGAACTAGCGGGGGACTCCTACGAGCAGTACTTC.